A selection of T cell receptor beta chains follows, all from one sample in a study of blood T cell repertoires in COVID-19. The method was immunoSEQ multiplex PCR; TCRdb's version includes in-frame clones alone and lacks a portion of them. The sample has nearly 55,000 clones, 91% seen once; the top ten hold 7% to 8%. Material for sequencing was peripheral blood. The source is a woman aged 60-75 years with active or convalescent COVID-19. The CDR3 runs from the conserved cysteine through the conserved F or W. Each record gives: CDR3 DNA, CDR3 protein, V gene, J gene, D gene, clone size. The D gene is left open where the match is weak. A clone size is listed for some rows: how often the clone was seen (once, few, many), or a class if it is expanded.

CDR3 DNA: TGTGCCAGCAGCTCTAGCGGTGCGGATACGCAGTATTTT
CDR3 protein: CASSSSGADTQYF
V gene: TRBV7-2
J gene: TRBJ2-3
D gene: TRBD2
clone size: -

CDR3 DNA: TGTGCCAGCAGGGAGACAGGGGGCCCCTACGAGCAGTACTTC
CDR3 protein: CASRETGGPYEQYF
V gene: TRBV28
J gene: TRBJ2-7
D gene: TRBD1
clone size: -

CDR3 DNA: TGTGCCAGCAGTTTCGCAGGGCTCCAAGAGACCCAGTACTTC
CDR3 protein: CASSFAGLQETQYF
V gene: TRBV27
J gene: TRBJ2-5
D gene: -
clone size: -

CDR3 DNA: TGTGCCAGCAGTTTCCCGGGACAGGGGACCTACGAGCAGTACTTC
CDR3 protein: CASSFPGQGTYEQYF
V gene: TRBV28
J gene: TRBJ2-7
D gene: TRBD1
clone size: -

CDR3 DNA: TGTGCCAGCAGCCAACAGACAGGGGGAGTCTACGAGCAGTACTTC
CDR3 protein: CASSQQTGGVYEQYF
V gene: TRBV14
J gene: TRBJ2-7
D gene: TRBD1
clone size: -

CDR3 DNA: TGTGCCAGCAGCAGGGGGACAGGAGCATCCCCCACCTACACCTTC
CDR3 protein: CASSRGTGASPTYTF
V gene: TRBV7-8
J gene: TRBJ1-2
D gene: TRBD1
clone size: few

CDR3 DNA: TGTGCCAGCAGTCGACAGGGTTCCCCGACCAAAGAGACCCAGTACTTC
CDR3 protein: CASSRQGSPTKETQYF
V gene: TRBV27
J gene: TRBJ2-5
D gene: TRBD1
clone size: once

CDR3 DNA: TGTGCCAGTAGTACGGGACTAGCGGGAGGAGGGTATTTT
CDR3 protein: CASSTGLAGGGYF
V gene: TRBV19
J gene: TRBJ2-3
D gene: TRBD2
clone size: -

CDR3 DNA: TGTGCCAGCCGTAGAATACAGGGGGGCCAGCCCCAGCATTTT
CDR3 protein: CASRRIQGGQPQHF
V gene: TRBV2
J gene: TRBJ1-5
D gene: TRBD1
clone size: -

CDR3 DNA: TGCAGCGTGCCAACAGGGATGGACACTGAAGCTTTCTTT
CDR3 protein: CSVPTGMDTEAFF
V gene: TRBV29-1
J gene: TRBJ1-1
D gene: -
clone size: -

CDR3 DNA: TGTGCCAGCAGCCTTGCGAACTCACCCCTCCACTTT
CDR3 protein: CASSLANSPLHF
V gene: TRBV14
J gene: TRBJ1-6
D gene: -
clone size: -

CDR3 DNA: TGTGCCACCAGCAGACAGGGGGTAGGGGAAAAACTGTTTTTT
CDR3 protein: CATSRQGVGEKLFF
V gene: TRBV15
J gene: TRBJ1-4
D gene: TRBD1
clone size: -

CDR3 DNA: TGTGCCAGCAGTGAAGCCCGACCGGGTTCCTATGGCTACACCTTC
CDR3 protein: CASSEARPGSYGYTF
V gene: TRBV2
J gene: TRBJ1-2
D gene: -
clone size: -

CDR3 DNA: TGTGCCAGCAGCTTGATGGCAGGGGGCACCGGGGAGCTGTTTTTT
CDR3 protein: CASSLMAGGTGELFF
V gene: TRBV5-5
J gene: TRBJ2-2
D gene: TRBD1
clone size: -

CDR3 DNA: TGTGCCAGCTCTTCCGGACAGGGAGGCCTATATGGCTACACCTTC
CDR3 protein: CASSSGQGGLYGYTF
V gene: TRBV18
J gene: TRBJ1-2
D gene: TRBD1
clone size: -

CDR3 DNA: TGTGCCAGCAGTGGGGGCTCCACCTCCTACAATGAGCAGTTCTTC
CDR3 protein: CASSGGSTSYNEQFF
V gene: TRBV2
J gene: TRBJ2-1
D gene: -
clone size: -

CDR3 DNA: TGTGCCAGCAGTTTGGCAGGGGGCACTGAAGCTTTCTTT
CDR3 protein: CASSLAGGTEAFF
V gene: TRBV28
J gene: TRBJ1-1
D gene: TRBD1
clone size: -

CDR3 DNA: TGTGCCAGCAGTTTAAGTCTGTCGGGCTATGGCTACACCTTC
CDR3 protein: CASSLSLSGYGYTF
V gene: TRBV28
J gene: TRBJ1-2
D gene: -
clone size: -

CDR3 DNA: TGTGCCAGCCGGGGGGGGGCCGGGGGCAATCAGCCCCAGCATTTT
CDR3 protein: CASRGGAGGNQPQHF
V gene: TRBV28
J gene: TRBJ1-5
D gene: -
clone size: -

CDR3 DNA: TGTGCCAGCAGTGACTCGAACAGGGGGCTATACAATGAGCAGTTCTTC
CDR3 protein: CASSDSNRGLYNEQFF
V gene: TRBV6-4
J gene: TRBJ2-1
D gene: TRBD1
clone size: -

CDR3 DNA: TGTGCCAGCATATCCGGACTGGGAGACAATGAGCAGTTCTTC
CDR3 protein: CASISGLGDNEQFF
V gene: TRBV27
J gene: TRBJ2-1
D gene: -
clone size: -

CDR3 DNA: TGTGCCAGCAGGGTGGGCGTTGACACCGGGGAGCTGTTTTTT
CDR3 protein: CASRVGVDTGELFF
V gene: TRBV6-5
J gene: TRBJ2-2
D gene: -
clone size: once

CDR3 DNA: TGTGCCAGCAGTTTGGACTACCACCAAGAGACCCAGTACTTC
CDR3 protein: CASSLDYHQETQYF
V gene: TRBV27
J gene: TRBJ2-5
D gene: -
clone size: -

CDR3 DNA: TGTGCCTCAGGGGAAAGGGGCAATCAGCCCCAGCATTTT
CDR3 protein: CASGERGNQPQHF
V gene: TRBV19
J gene: TRBJ1-5
D gene: -
clone size: -

CDR3 DNA: TGTGCCAGCTCACCTAACCGGGACAGGGGAGAGACCCAGTACTTC
CDR3 protein: CASSPNRDRGETQYF
V gene: TRBV18
J gene: TRBJ2-5
D gene: TRBD1
clone size: -

CDR3 DNA: TGCGCCAGCAGCTTGGGAACAGGGCTGCAGACCCAGTACTTC
CDR3 protein: CASSLGTGLQTQYF
V gene: TRBV5-1
J gene: TRBJ2-5
D gene: -
clone size: -

CDR3 DNA: TGTGCCAGCAGTCCCATAGCGGGAAGTATCCCTTACGAGCAGTACTTC
CDR3 protein: CASSPIAGSIPYEQYF
V gene: TRBV28
J gene: TRBJ2-7
D gene: TRBD2
clone size: -

CDR3 DNA: TGTGCCAGCAGCTTAGCCGGGACTAGCGGGACCGGGGAGCTGTTTTTT
CDR3 protein: CASSLAGTSGTGELFF
V gene: TRBV5-4
J gene: TRBJ2-2
D gene: TRBD2
clone size: few

CDR3 DNA: TGTGCCAGCAGCGTACGCGGGGACCCCCCAGATACGCAGTATTTT
CDR3 protein: CASSVRGDPPDTQYF
V gene: TRBV9
J gene: TRBJ2-3
D gene: -
clone size: -

CDR3 DNA: TGTGCCAGCAGTGACGAAGCGGGGGCCTACGAGCAGTACTTC
CDR3 protein: CASSDEAGAYEQYF
V gene: TRBV6-4
J gene: TRBJ2-7
D gene: TRBD2
clone size: -

CDR3 DNA: TGTGCCAGCAGTTACACCGACAGTATAGGGCAGTACTTC
CDR3 protein: CASSYTDSIGQYF
V gene: TRBV6-5
J gene: TRBJ2-7
D gene: -
clone size: -

CDR3 DNA: TGTGCCAGCACCTTAAACGACAGGGACTCTGGAAACACCATATATTTT
CDR3 protein: CASTLNDRDSGNTIYF
V gene: TRBV2
J gene: TRBJ1-3
D gene: TRBD1
clone size: -

CDR3 DNA: TGTGCCAGCAGTTACTCGCCTAGCGGGGTCTACGAGCAGTACTTC
CDR3 protein: CASSYSPSGVYEQYF
V gene: TRBV6-2/TRBV6-3
J gene: TRBJ2-7
D gene: TRBD2
clone size: -

CDR3 DNA: TGTGCCAGCAGAGCGAGCGGGAGCCCCGATACGCAGTATTTT
CDR3 protein: CASRASGSPDTQYF
V gene: TRBV27
J gene: TRBJ2-3
D gene: TRBD2
clone size: -

CDR3 DNA: TGTGCCAGCAGCCGTCCCGGGACAGGGAATGAAAAACTGTTTTTT
CDR3 protein: CASSRPGTGNEKLFF
V gene: TRBV28
J gene: TRBJ1-4
D gene: TRBD1
clone size: few